A selection of T cell receptor beta chains follows, all from one sample in a study of T cell responses to AZD1222 COVID-19 vaccine. The protocol was immunoSEQ multiplex PCR, while the TCRdb copy is restricted to in-frame clones and leaves out a portion. The table shows about 140,000 clones, with about 91% occurring only once. Sequencing used peripheral blood, obtained 28 days after the second AZD1222 dose. These receptors came from an adult who received the AZD1222 COVID-19 vaccine. Each CDR3 is given with its conserved first and last residue. The D gene is left open where the match is weak. Size is stated for part of the rows, as once, few or many counts, or as a class when the clone is expanded.

d_gene,j_gene,abundance,v_gene,CDR3aa,CDR3nt
TRBD2,TRBJ2-5,once,TRBV5-1,CASSPGTSNPFRETQYF,TGCGCCAGCAGCCCCGGGACTAGCAATCCGTTCCGGGAGACCCAGTACTTC
NA,TRBJ2-2,NA,TRBV5-1,CASSRRTDRRSNTGELFF,TGCGCCAGCAGCCGAAGAACCGACCGGAGGTCGAACACCGGGGAGCTGTTTTTT
NA,TRBJ1-1,few,TRBV28,CASSPPRGVRTEAFF,TGTGCCAGCAGCCCTCCCCGGGGGGTACGCACTGAAGCTTTCTTT
NA,TRBJ2-7,NA,TRBV6-4,CASSALGPGEQYF,TGTGCCAGCAGTGCTTTGGGGCCGGGGGAGCAGTACTTC
NA,TRBJ2-7,NA,TRBV7-2,CASSLSPGQQYEQYF,TGTGCCAGCAGCTTAAGCCCAGGACAGCAATACGAGCAGTACTTC
NA,TRBJ2-1,NA,TRBV14,CASSQEAEQFF,TGTGCCAGCAGCCAAGAAGCGGAGCAGTTCTTC
NA,TRBJ2-7,NA,TRBV12-3/TRBV12-4,CASSSTPYF,TGTGCCAGCAGCTCCACCCCGTACTTC
TRBD1,TRBJ1-1,NA,TRBV6-7,CASSPLRDRVKKWTEAFF,TGTGCCAGCAGCCCACTCCGGGACAGGGTTAAGAAGTGGACTGAAGCTTTCTTT
NA,TRBJ1-1,NA,TRBV6-5,CASTRYSRDTEAFF,TGTGCCAGCACGCGGTACTCTCGGGACACTGAAGCTTTCTTT
NA,TRBJ1-1,NA,TRBV5-1,CASSTGHNTEAFF,TGCGCCAGCAGCACAGGGCACAACACTGAAGCTTTCTTT
NA,TRBJ2-7,NA,TRBV9,CASSVGVSYEQYF,TGTGCCAGCAGCGTAGGAGTCTCCTACGAGCAGTACTTC
NA,TRBJ1-5,NA,TRBV3-1/TRBV3-2,CASSQDTGRHQPQHF,TGTGCCAGCAGCCAAGATACGGGCCGCCATCAGCCCCAGCATTTT
TRBD2,TRBJ2-1,NA,TRBV3-1/TRBV3-2,CASSQGSLAGYNEQFF,TGTGCCAGCAGCCAAGGGAGTCTAGCGGGCTACAATGAGCAGTTCTTC
TRBD1,TRBJ2-7,NA,TRBV4-1,CASSHGQGVLYEQYF,TGCGCCAGCAGCCATGGACAGGGGGTTCTCTACGAGCAGTACTTC
NA,TRBJ2-1,NA,TRBV3-1/TRBV3-2,CASSQGYNEQFF,TGTGCCAGCAGCCAAGGCTACAATGAGCAGTTCTTC
NA,TRBJ2-7,once,TRBV20-1,CSARSGDEQYF,TGCAGTGCTAGAAGTGGTGACGAGCAGTACTTC
TRBD1,TRBJ2-7,NA,TRBV28,CASVTGGKDEQYF,TGTGCCAGCGTAACAGGGGGTAAGGACGAGCAGTACTTC
TRBD2,TRBJ2-1,NA,TRBV4-3,CASSQEGVGLAGNNEQFF,TGCGCCAGCAGCCAAGAGGGGGTGGGACTAGCGGGAAACAATGAGCAGTTCTTC
TRBD1,TRBJ2-2,once,TRBV5-1,CASSLFTGANTGELFF,TGCGCCAGCAGCTTGTTTACAGGGGCTAACACCGGGGAGCTGTTTTTT
NA,TRBJ1-1,once,TRBV28,CASSLTGGRTSGTEAFF,TGTGCCAGCAGTTTAACCGGCGGACGGACCTCGGGCACTGAAGCTTTCTTT
TRBD2,TRBJ2-2,NA,TRBV19,CASSHLGTSGNTGELFF,TGTGCCAGTAGCCACCTCGGGACTAGCGGGAACACCGGGGAGCTGTTTTTT
TRBD2,TRBJ2-2,NA,TRBV28,CASSLSRRSGSGTGELFF,TGTGCCAGCAGTTTATCAAGGCGGAGCGGGAGTGGCACCGGGGAGCTGTTTTTT
NA,TRBJ1-1,NA,TRBV6-5,CASSTYLGANTEAFF,TGTGCCAGCAGTACCTATCTCGGGGCAAACACTGAAGCTTTCTTT
NA,TRBJ2-3,NA,TRBV10-3,CAISESMRDWSDTQYF,TGTGCCATCAGTGAGTCCATGCGGGACTGGTCAGATACGCAGTATTTT
TRBD2,TRBJ2-3,once,TRBV2,CASNSGGTDTQYF,TGTGCCAGCAATAGCGGGGGCACAGATACGCAGTATTTT
TRBD1,TRBJ1-4,NA,TRBV6-5,CASSYSMGQGDEKLFF,TGTGCCAGCAGTTACTCGATGGGACAGGGGGACGAAAAACTGTTTTTT
NA,TRBJ1-3,NA,TRBV11-2,CASSFIVGHSGNTIYF,TGTGCCAGCAGCTTTATCGTGGGACACTCTGGAAACACCATATATTTT
NA,TRBJ1-3,NA,TRBV5-5,CASTRAQGFSGNTIYF,TGTGCCAGCACCAGAGCCCAGGGGTTCTCTGGAAACACCATATATTTT
NA,TRBJ1-5,NA,TRBV27,CASRGTGSLSAQPQHF,TGTGCCAGCAGGGGGACGGGGTCCTTATCGGCTCAGCCCCAGCATTTT
TRBD1,TRBJ1-6,NA,TRBV9,CASSADRGAPLHF,TGTGCCAGCAGCGCCGACAGGGGAGCGCCCCTCCACTTT
NA,TRBJ2-7,few,TRBV28,CASSLFVYEQYF,TGTGCCAGCAGTTTATTTGTATACGAGCAGTACTTC
NA,TRBJ2-7,NA,TRBV4-2,CASSIRRGPNSLGEQYF,TGTGCCAGCAGCATTAGGAGAGGTCCTAATTCCCTAGGGGAGCAGTACTTC
NA,TRBJ1-5,few,TRBV19,CASSNQGLPQPQHF,TGTGCCAGTAGTAACCAGGGGCTGCCTCAGCCCCAGCATTTT
TRBD1,TRBJ1-2,once,TRBV6-1,CASSEGGQDPYGYTF,TGTGCCAGCAGTGAGGGGGGACAGGACCCTTATGGCTACACCTTC
NA,TRBJ2-7,NA,TRBV19,CASRVGSEQYF,TGTGCCAGTAGGGTAGGCAGCGAGCAGTACTTC
NA,TRBJ2-1,NA,TRBV5-1,CASSLSRDTYNEQFF,TGCGCCAGCAGCTTGTCTAGGGATACCTACAATGAGCAGTTCTTC
NA,TRBJ1-3,NA,TRBV18,CASSETDGNTIYF,TGTGCCAGCTCTGAGACAGATGGAAACACCATATATTTT
NA,TRBJ2-7,NA,TRBV11-3,CASSLGENEQYF,TGTGCCAGCAGCTTAGGGGAAAACGAGCAGTACTTC
NA,TRBJ1-1,NA,TRBV11-2,CASSLSGYQAFF,TGTGCCAGCAGCCTTAGTGGGTACCAAGCTTTCTTT
TRBD2,TRBJ2-2,NA,TRBV3-1/TRBV3-2,CASSQGLATNTGELFF,TGTGCCAGCAGCCAAGGACTAGCGACGAACACCGGGGAGCTGTTTTTT
NA,TRBJ2-7,few,TRBV27,CASRPRDRETSGRKREQYF,TGTGCCAGTCGTCCCCGGGACAGGGAGACTAGCGGCCGAAAGCGGGAGCAGTACTTC